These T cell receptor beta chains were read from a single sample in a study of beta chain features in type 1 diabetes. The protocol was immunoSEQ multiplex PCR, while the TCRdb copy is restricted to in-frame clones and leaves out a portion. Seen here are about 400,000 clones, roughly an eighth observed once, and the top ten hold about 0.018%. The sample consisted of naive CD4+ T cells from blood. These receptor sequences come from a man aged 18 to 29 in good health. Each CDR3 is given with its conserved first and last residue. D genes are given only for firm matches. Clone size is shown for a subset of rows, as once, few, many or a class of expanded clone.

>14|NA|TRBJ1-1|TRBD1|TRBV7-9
TGTGCCAGCAGCCTAGGACAGGGCAACACTGAAGCTTTCTTT
CASSLGQGNTEAFF
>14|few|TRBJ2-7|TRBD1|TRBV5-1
TGCGCCAGCAGCTTTTCCACAGGGGGCAACGAGCAGTACTTC
CASSFSTGGNEQYF
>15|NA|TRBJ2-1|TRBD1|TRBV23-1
TGCGCCAGCAGTCAACTTGGGACAGGGGGCGATGAGCAGTTCTTC
CASSQLGTGGDEQFF
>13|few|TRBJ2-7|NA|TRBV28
TGTGCCAGCAGTAGGACACTTCCCTACGAGCAGTACTTC
CASSRTLPYEQYF
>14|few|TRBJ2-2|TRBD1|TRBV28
TGTGCCAGCAGGAACGGACAGGGATCCGGGGAGCTGTTTTTT
CASRNGQGSGELFF
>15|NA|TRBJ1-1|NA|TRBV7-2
TGTGCCAGCAGCTTAGCGAGGGGGGGCTGGACTGAAGCTTTCTTT
CASSLARGGWTEAFF
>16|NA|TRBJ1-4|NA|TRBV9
TGTGCCAGCAGCCCTCGGGGGGACCCGTTGGTGGAAAAACTGTTTTTT
CASSPRGDPLVEKLFF
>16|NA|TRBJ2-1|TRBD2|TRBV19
TGTGCCAGTAGCGGGACTAGCGGGAGGTCCTACAATGAGCAGTTCTTC
CASSGTSGRSYNEQFF
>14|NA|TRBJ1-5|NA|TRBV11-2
TGTGCCAGCAGTTGGAACAGGGCTTCTCAGCCCCAGCATTTT
CASSWNRASQPQHF
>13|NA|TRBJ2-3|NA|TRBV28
TGTGCCAGCACCTCGCCCAGCGCAGATACGCAGTATTTT
CASTSPSADTQYF
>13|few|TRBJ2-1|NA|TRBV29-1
TGCAGCGGTACGATAGCGCGCTACAATGAGCAGTTCTTC
CSGTIARYNEQFF
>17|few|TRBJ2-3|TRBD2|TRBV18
TGTGCCAGCTCACCACGTACTAGCGGCATGGGCACAGATACGCAGTATTTT
CASSPRTSGMGTDTQYF
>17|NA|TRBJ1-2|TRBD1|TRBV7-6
TGTGCCAGCAGCCCCCGGGACAGGGAAAAAGGCAACTATGGCTACACCTTC
CASSPRDREKGNYGYTF
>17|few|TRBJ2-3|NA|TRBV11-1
TGTGCCAGCAGCCCCCTCGGAGACGGGAGATGGACAGATACGCAGTATTTT
CASSPLGDGRWTDTQYF
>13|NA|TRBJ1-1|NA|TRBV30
TGTGCCTGGAGTGTACAGAAGGACACTGAAGCTTTCTTT
CAWSVQKDTEAFF
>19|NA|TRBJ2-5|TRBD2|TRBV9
TGTGCCAGCAGCGAAGGACTAGCGGGGGTTACGACCTGGGGAGAGACCCAGTACTTC
CASSEGLAGVTTWGETQYF
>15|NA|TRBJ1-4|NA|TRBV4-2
TGTGCCAGCAGCCAAGAGGGCAGGATTAATGAAAAACTGTTTTTT
CASSQEGRINEKLFF
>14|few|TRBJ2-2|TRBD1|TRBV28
TGTGCCAGCAGGAGGACAGGGTCCACCGGGGAGCTGTTTTTT
CASRRTGSTGELFF
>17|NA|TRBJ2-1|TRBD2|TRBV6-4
TGTGCCAGCAGTGAAGGGAAGCAGCGGGGGCGCTACAATGAGCAGTTCTTC
CASSEGKQRGRYNEQFF
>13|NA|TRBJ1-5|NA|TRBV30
TGTGCCTGGAGTGTACGCGGGGGTCAGCCCCAGCATTTT
CAWSVRGGQPQHF
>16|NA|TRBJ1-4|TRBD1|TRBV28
TGTGCCAGCACCACAATAAGACAGGGCCTATCCGAAAAACTGTTTTTT
CASTTIRQGLSEKLFF
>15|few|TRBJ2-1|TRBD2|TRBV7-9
TGTGCCAGCAGCCGGACTAGCGGGCCATACAATGAGCAGTTCTTC
CASSRTSGPYNEQFF
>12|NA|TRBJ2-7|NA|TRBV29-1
TGCAGCGTTGACTCAGGGTCTTACGAGCAGTACTTC
CSVDSGSYEQYF
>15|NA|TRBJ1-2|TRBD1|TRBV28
TGTGCCAGCAGTCAACCGACAGGGGGCGCGCATGGCTACACCTTC
CASSQPTGGAHGYTF
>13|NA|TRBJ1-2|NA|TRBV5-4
TGTGCCAGCAGCTCGGACAGCGGCTATGGCTACACCTTC
CASSSDSGYGYTF
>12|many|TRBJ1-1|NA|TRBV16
TGTGCCAGCAGCCCCTCGCGGGGGGAAGCTTTCTTT
CASSPSRGEAFF
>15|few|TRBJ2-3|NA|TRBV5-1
TGCGCCAGCAGCTTCCTAGGAGGCCGCACAGATACGCAGTATTTT
CASSFLGGRTDTQYF
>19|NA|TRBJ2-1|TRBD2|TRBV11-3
TGTGCCAGCAGCCCATCCCACGGACTAGCGGGAGAATTCTACAATGAGCAGTTCTTC
CASSPSHGLAGEFYNEQFF
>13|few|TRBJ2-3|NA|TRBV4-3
TGCGCCAGCAGCCAAGATGCCCGGGGAACGCAGTATTTT
CASSQDARGTQYF
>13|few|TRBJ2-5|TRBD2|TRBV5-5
TGTGCCAGCAGCCGCAGCGGGGTGGAGACCCAGTACTTC
CASSRSGVETQYF
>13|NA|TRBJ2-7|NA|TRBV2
TGTGCCAGCAGGGAGGACAGCTCCTACGAGCAGTACTTC
CASREDSSYEQYF
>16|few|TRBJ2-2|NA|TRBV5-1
TGCGCCAGCAGCTTGGAGCCGGTCTCGTACACCGGGGAGCTGTTTTTT
CASSLEPVSYTGELFF
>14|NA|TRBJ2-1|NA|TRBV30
TGTGCCTGGCTCCCAAGGAGCTCCTACAATGAGCAGTTCTTC
CAWLPRSSYNEQFF
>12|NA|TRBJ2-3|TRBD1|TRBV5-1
TGCGCCAGCCAGACAGGGAGAGATACGCAGTATTTT
CASQTGRDTQYF
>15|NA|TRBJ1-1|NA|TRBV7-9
TGTGCCAGCAGCTTCGGGGAAAGGGGGATCACTGAAGCTTTCTTT
CASSFGERGITEAFF
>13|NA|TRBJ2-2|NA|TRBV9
TGTGCCAGCAGCGTAGTAAGCTCCGGGGAGCTGTTTTTT
CASSVVSSGELFF